These 12 T cell receptor beta chains were all obtained from the same sample, sequenced in a study of cytomegalovirus exposure and HLA in healthy donors (dated by TCRdb to the late 2010s). The library was obtained by the immunoSEQ multiplex PCR assay. A mixture of 60 forward primers for TCR Vbeta segments and 13 reverse primers for TCR Jbeta segments was used in the multiplex PCR. TCRdb mirrors the immuneACCESS table, restricted to in-frame sequences. Some clones are absent from its copies; in checked studies, under half trace to an unresolved V gene, and the reason for the others is unknown. This sample holds 180,000 or so clones; roughly 77% were observed only once. The top ten clones comprise roughly 8.2% of the sample. Input material: PBMCs. The receptor set was obtained from a woman aged 35 to 49 in good health and CMV-seropositive.

CDR3 protein: CASSLGGGKGETQYF. DNA of the CDR3: TGTGCCAGCAGCTTAGGGGGCGGGAAAGGAGAGACCCAGTACTTC. The rearrangement uses TRBV7-9 and TRBJ2-5; a weak D match, TRBD2 (6 bases). The CDR3 is 15 amino acids. CDR1 and CDR2 from the germline V gene are SEHNR and FQNEAQ (reference sequence). V lost 1 base to trimming and J lost 4 bases, with 13 bases between them.

The chain recombines TRBV2 with TRBJ2-1; D gene unclear. CDR3 length: 13 residues. Between the trimmed V and J ends, which lost 2 bases and 10 bases, there was a span of 12 bases. Germline V lookup: CDR1 SNHLY, CDR2 FYNNEI. CDR3 bases: TGTGCCAGCAGTGAATATTCGTCACTCGAGCAGTTCTTC. Protein: CASSEYSSLEQFF.

This chain connects TRBV7-2 to TRBJ2-1, with D possibly TRBD2 on 5 matching bases. From germline, CDR1 is SGHTA and CDR2 FQGNSA. CDR3 length: 16 residues. Trimming left V 0 bases short and J 2 bases short, with 11 bases between. This CDR3 reads CASSLATGSPYNEQFF. The CDR3 DNA is TGTGCCAGCAGCTTAGCGACGGGGTCGCCCTACAATGAGCAGTTCTTC.

The chain employs TRBV11-2 and TRBJ2-1, with TRBD2 matching 11 bases. The germline V gene has CDR1 SGHAT and CDR2 FQNNGV. This CDR3 is 19 amino acids long. V trimming: 7 bases; J trimming: 5 bases; junction bases outside the gene matches: 19. CDR3 sequence reads: CASKLGQEFTSGSNNEQFF. The CDR3 region has the DNA TGTGCCAGCAAGTTAGGACAGGAGTTTACTAGCGGGAGCAACAATGAGCAGTTCTTC.

The rearrangement links TRBV28 to TRBJ1-2, with D unresolved. Trimming stripped 2 bases from V and 8 bases from J, with 18 bases between. The CDR3 spans 15 residues. CDR1 and CDR2 (germline): MDHEN, SYDVKM. The CDR3 nucleotides read TGTGCCAGCAGTTTAATCGTGAAAACGCGAGGCGGCTACACCTTC. Translation: CASSLIVKTRGGYTF.

V is TRBV5-1 and J is TRBJ2-7; 11 nucleotides line up with TRBD2. Germline V lookup: CDR1 SGHRS, CDR2 YFSETQ. V shed 3 bases and J 3 bases; nucleotides not matched to a gene: 2. There are 14 residues in the CDR3. The CDR3 protein is CASSSGTSGYEQYF. CDR3 nucleotide sequence: TGCGCCAGCAGCTCCGGGACTAGCGGCTACGAGCAGTACTTC.

The V and J genes are TRBV18 and TRBJ2-1, with TRBD1 identical over 12 bases. Germline-derived CDR1 and CDR2 are KGHSH and LQKENI. Trimming took 4 bases from V and 4 from J; bases not matched to a gene: 8. The CDR3 has 17 amino acids. CDR3 nucleotide sequence: TGTGCCAGCTCACTTTCTCCGGGACAGGGGGCGTACAATGAGCAGTTCTTC. Residues: CASSLSPGQGAYNEQFF.

This chain connects TRBV6-5 to TRBJ2-3; 7 bases are a match to TRBD2. V lost 6 bases, J lost 5 bases, and 5 bases stayed unmatched. This CDR3 comprises 13 residues. Per the germline V gene, CDR1 is MNHEY and CDR2 is SVGAGI. Written as DNA, the CDR3 is TGTGCCAGCAGACTTCTAGCGGTAGATACGCAGTATTTT. This gives the protein CASRLLAVDTQYF.

The chain joins TRBV28 to TRBJ1-3; D gene uncertain. Germline V gene sequence: CDR1 MDHEN, CDR2 SYDVKM. The V end lost 6 bases, the J end lost 2 bases, and 14 bases lay between the germline ends. This CDR3 is 15 amino acids long. Here the CDR3 DNA reads TGTGCCAGCAGACAGACGTTGGGAGCTGGAAACACCATATATTTT. This translates into CASRQTLGAGNTIYF.

This sequence joins TRBV19 and TRBJ1-5; 7 nucleotides line up with TRBD1. Germline lookup yields CDR1 LNHDA and CDR2 SQIVND (reference sequence). V dropped 4 bases and J dropped 10; count of bases not matched to a gene: 13. The CDR3 loop spans 15 amino acids. The CDR3 sequence is CASSTPRQGLTPQHF. The CDR3 nucleotides read TGTGCCAGTAGTACCCCTCGACAGGGCCTTACACCCCAGCATTTT.

J is TRBJ2-4 and V is TRBV28; 7 bases align to TRBD2. The CDR3 runs to 15 residues. J lost 1 base, V lost 6 bases, and 6 bases had no gene match. Looked up from germline, CDR1 is MDHEN and CDR2 is SYDVKM. The chain's CDR3 is CASRSLGGAKNIQYF. The CDR3, as DNA: TGTGCCAGCAGATCCCTGGGGGGGGCCAAAAACATTCAGTACTTC.

The V and J genes are TRBV19 and TRBJ1-1, with a weak D call TRBD1 (6 bases). The germline CDR1 and CDR2 sequences are LNHDA and SQIVND (reference sequence). CDR3 length: 14 residues. Trimming took 6 bases from V and 0 from J, leaving 11 bases between them. CDR3 region: CASRNRALNTEAFF. The CDR3 region has the DNA TGTGCCAGTAGGAACAGGGCGTTGAACACTGAAGCTTTCTTT. The whole variable domain, filled in from reference TRBV19 and TRBJ1-1, reads DGGITQSPKYLFRKEGQNVTLSCEQNLNHDAMYWYRQDPGQGLRLIYYSQIVNDFQKGDIAEGYSVSREKKESFPLTVTSAQKNPTAFYLCASRNRALNTEAFFGQGTRLTVV.